This passage covers 4 T cell receptor beta chains from one sample sequenced in a study of blood T cell repertoires in COVID-19. Only in-frame clones appear in the TCRdb table, and some are missing; sequencing was by immunoSEQ multiplex PCR. The sample holds about 330,000 clones, about nine tenths seen once. Material: peripheral blood. These receptors all stem from a man aged 30-40 years with COVID-19, enrolled during active disease.

This chain uses TRBV18 with TRBJ2-7, with TRBD2 matching over 13 bases. Germline V lookup: CDR1 KGHSH, CDR2 LQKENI. With V trimmed by 0 bases and J by 6 bases, 2 bases remained unmatched. This CDR3 region has 15 residues. CDR3 loop: CASSPPGLAGSEQYF. CDR3 bases: TGTGCCAGCTCACCACCGGGACTAGCGGGAAGCGAGCAGTACTTC.

The V gene is TRBV19, the J gene TRBJ1-5; D call uncertain. V was trimmed by 7 bases and J by 7 bases, leaving 11 bases between them. Germline loops: CDR1 LNHDA, CDR2 SQIVND (reference sequence). This CDR3 region has 12 residues. The CDR3: CASTPGGQPQHF. The CDR3 nucleotides read TGTGCCAGTACCCCGGGAGGGCAGCCCCAGCATTTT.

As concerns this clone: A read error may produce the germline difference seen at one junction end. This chain links TRBV28 with TRBJ1-2, with 10 nucleotides matching TRBD1. This CDR3 has 16 amino acids. From germline, CDR1 is MDHEN and CDR2 SYDVKM. CDR3 in amino acids: CASRLYKTGGAQGYTF. Here the CDR3 DNA reads TGTGCCAGCAGGTTATATAAGACAGGGGGCGCGCAGGGCTACACCTTC.

CDR3 DNA sequence: TGTGCCAGCAGTCCTGACAGGGGGTCCTACAATGAGCAGTTCTTC. Its translation: CASSPDRGSYNEQFF. This chain links TRBV7-3 with TRBJ2-1; 9 bases line up with TRBD1. The CDR3 runs 15 residues. CDR1 is SGHTA and CDR2 is FQGTGA in the germline V gene. V dropped 6 bases and J dropped 1; count of bases not matched to a gene: 4.